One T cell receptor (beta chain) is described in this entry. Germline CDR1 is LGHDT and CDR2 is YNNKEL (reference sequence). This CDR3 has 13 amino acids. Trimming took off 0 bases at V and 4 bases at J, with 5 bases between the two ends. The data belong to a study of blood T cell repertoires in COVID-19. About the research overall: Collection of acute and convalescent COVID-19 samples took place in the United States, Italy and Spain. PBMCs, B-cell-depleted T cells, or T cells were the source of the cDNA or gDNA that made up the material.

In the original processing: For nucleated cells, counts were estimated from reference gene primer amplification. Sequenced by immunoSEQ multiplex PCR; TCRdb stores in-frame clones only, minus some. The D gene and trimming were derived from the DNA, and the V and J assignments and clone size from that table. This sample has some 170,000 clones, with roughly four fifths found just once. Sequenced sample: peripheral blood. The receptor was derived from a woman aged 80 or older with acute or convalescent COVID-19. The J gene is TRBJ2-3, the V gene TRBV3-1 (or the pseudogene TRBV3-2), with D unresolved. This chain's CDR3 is CASSQENSDTQYF. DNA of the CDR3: TGTGCCAGCAGCCAAGAGAACTCAGATACGCAGTATTTT.